This T cell receptor (beta chain) was sequenced in a study of chemoradiotherapy in HPV16-positive cancers. Broader study findings: Candidate HPV-specific clones and E7-related TCR motifs grew in tumor during treatment.

The germline V and J ends were trimmed by 7 bases and 1 base, with 11 bases remaining between them. Germline-derived CDR1 and CDR2 are LNHDA and SQIVND (reference sequence). This CDR3 has 14 amino acids. About this clone: What it binds is not known.

Only in-frame clones appear in the TCRdb table, and some are missing; sequencing was by immunoSEQ multiplex PCR. This table holds tens of thousands of clones, about 90% found once. The TCR sequence derives from a human donor with HPV-associated anogenital cancer. The rearrangement joins TRBV19 to TRBJ1-5, with no clear D. Material: blood, obtained from a patient who underwent chemoradiotherapy. The CDR3 is CASILRGSNQPQHF. The CDR3 DNA follows: TGTGCCAGTATCCTCCGTGGAAGCAATCAGCCCCAGCATTTT.